These T cell receptor beta chains were read from a single sample in a study of T cells in Graves' hyperthyroidism and ophthalmopathy. MiXCR, run by TCRdb on the multiplex PCR reads, gives a single entry per CDR3 protein. This sample has a few hundred thousand distinct CDR3 sequences, with 46% found just once. Sequences were obtained from peripheral blood or thyroid tissue (not recorded which). These receptors all come from a woman aged 18-29 years with Graves' hyperthyroidism. Both conserved end residues are part of each CDR3. A D gene is named only where the DNA matches it firmly. Not all rows give a size; the values are once, few, many and, for expanded clones, a class.

TRBV2	many	TRBJ1-1	-	15	TGTGCCAGCATAGGCAGGGATCCTCAGAACACTGAAGCTTTCTTT	CASIGRDPQNTEAFF
TRBV9	many	TRBJ2-7	-	15	TGTGCCAGCAGCGTAGGGGGGAAAGGGTCCTACGAGCAGTACTTC	CASSVGGKGSYEQYF
TRBV24-1	many	TRBJ2-2	TRBD2	16	TGTGCCACCAGTGATACTAGCGTGACGAACACCGGGGAGCTGTTTTTT	CATSDTSVTNTGELFF
TRBV2	-	TRBJ1-2	-	14	TGTGCCAGCAGTTCCGGAGAGGATAGAGGTGGCTACACCTTC	CASSSGEDRGGYTF
TRBV12-3/TRBV12-4	-	TRBJ1-5	-	16	TGTGCCAGCAGTTCTCGAACCTCGGGACGCAATCAGCCCCAGCATTTT	CASSSRTSGRNQPQHF
TRBV9	-	TRBJ2-7	TRBD2	15	TGTGCCAGCAGCACTTACAGCGGGAGCTCCTACGAGCAGTACTTC	CASSTYSGSSYEQYF
TRBV12-3/TRBV12-4	many	TRBJ1-2	-	12	TGTGCCAGCAGTTTCACCCCGCGTGGCTACACCTTC	CASSFTPRGYTF
TRBV7-6	few	TRBJ2-5	-	16	TGTGCTAGCAGCTCATGGCCCAAGGGGGACGGGGAGACCCAGTACTTC	CASSSWPKGDGETQYF
TRBV11-2	-	TRBJ2-2	TRBD2	15	TGTGCCAGCAGCCGACTAGCGGTTAACACCGGGGAGCTGTCTTTT	CASSRLAVNTGELSF
TRBV7-9	many	TRBJ1-6	-	15	TGTGCCAGCAGCTTAGGGGACTCCTATAATTCACCCCTCCACTTT	CASSLGDSYNSPLHF
TRBV20-1	many	TRBJ2-7	TRBD1	13	TGCAGTGGCGAGACAGGGCAGGGCCACGAGCAGTACTTC	CSGETGQGHEQYF
TRBV6-5	many	TRBJ1-2	TRBD1	15	TGTGCCAGCAGGCCTCTACAGGGGACAGGCTATGGCTACACCTTC	CASRPLQGTGYGYTF
TRBV2	-	TRBJ1-1	TRBD1	16	TGTGCCAGCAGTCGGACAGGGGGCAAAGGGAACACTGAAGCTTTCTTT	CASSRTGGKGNTEAFF
TRBV20-1	few	TRBJ2-2	-	13	TGCAGTGCTCCGGGAGAGGGGACCGGGGAGCTGTTTTTT	CSAPGEGTGELFF
TRBV6-5	many	TRBJ2-7	TRBD2	15	TGTGCCAGCAGTTACGCGGCTAGCGGGAGCTACGAGCAGTACTTC	CASSYAASGSYEQYF
TRBV11-2	-	TRBJ1-2	-	13	TGTGCCAGCAGTCATGAGGGACCTTATGGCTACACCTTC	CASSHEGPYGYTF
TRBV4-3	many	TRBJ2-7	-	15	TGCGCCAGCAGCCAAGAAGTGGGAGAGGCCTACGAGCAGTACTTC	CASSQEVGEAYEQYF
TRBV14	many	TRBJ2-6	TRBD1	15	TGTGCCAGCAGCCCCACAGGGGTTGGGGCCAACGTCCTGACTTTC	CASSPTGVGANVLTF
TRBV25-1	many	TRBJ1-6	TRBD1	13	TGTGCCAGCAGTGAGAGGGGGCTGCCACCCCTCCACTTT	CASSERGLPPLHF
TRBV7-8	-	TRBJ1-2	TRBD1	15	TGTGCCAGCAGCCCAACCGGGACAGGGGTCTCTGGCTACACCTTC	CASSPTGTGVSGYTF
TRBV2	many	TRBJ2-5	TRBD2	18	TGTGCCAGCAGCACCGGGACTAGCGGTTTCAACAGGAGGGAGACCCAGTACTTC	CASSTGTSGFNRRETQYF
TRBV20-1	many	TRBJ1-1	-	13	TGCAGTGGGGTGGAGGGCGTGAACACTGAAGCTTTCTTT	CSGVEGVNTEAFF
TRBV2	-	TRBJ1-2	TRBD1	15	TGTGCCAGCAGTGATATGGGACAGTACGGCTATGGCTACACCTTC	CASSDMGQYGYGYTF
TRBV7-9	many	TRBJ2-5	TRBD2	15	TGTGCCAGCAGCTCCCAACTAGCGGTCTCTTGGACCCAGTACTTC	CASSSQLAVSWTQYF
TRBV4-1	many	TRBJ2-5	-	14	TGCGCCAGCAGACAGGACGCGGAGGAAGAGACCCAGTACTTC	CASRQDAEEETQYF
TRBV7-9	once	TRBJ1-6	-	16	TGTGCCAGCAGCTTGACTAGCGGGGGCACTTATTCACCCCTCCACTTT	CASSLTSGGTYSPLHF
TRBV29-1	-	TRBJ2-3	TRBD2	15	TGCAGCGTTGGTATCCAGCGGGAGGGACCAGATACGCAGTATTTT	CSVGIQREGPDTQYF
TRBV18	-	TRBJ2-2	-	14	TGTGCCAGCGACAGGGAGGCGAACACCGGGGAGCTGTTTTTT	CASDREANTGELFF
TRBV19	-	TRBJ2-7	TRBD1	15	TGTGCCAGTAGGACCACCGGGACAGGAAAACGCGAGCAGTACTTC	CASRTTGTGKREQYF
TRBV12-3/TRBV12-4	few	TRBJ2-7	TRBD2	16	TGTGCCAGCAGCCGGACTAGCGGGAGGAACTCCTACGAGCAGTACTTC	CASSRTSGRNSYEQYF
TRBV10-3	many	TRBJ2-2	-	12	TGTGCCATCAGTGGGCACACCGGGGAGCTGTTTTTT	CAISGHTGELFF
TRBV9	many	TRBJ1-6	-	14	TGTGCCAGCAGCGTAAAACAGGGAAGATCACCCCTCCACTTT	CASSVKQGRSPLHF
TRBV24-1	-	TRBJ1-5	-	17	TGTGCCACCAGTGACCCTAGGGGGGGCGATGGCAATCAGCCCCAGCATTTT	CATSDPRGGDGNQPQHF
TRBV2	-	TRBJ2-5	-	16	TGTGCCAGCAGTGAGGCAGCCGCGGGACGGCAAGAGACCCAGTACTTT	CASSEAAAGRQETQYF
TRBV24-1	many	TRBJ2-2	-	16	TGTGCCACCAGTGACCAAGACAGAATAAACACCGGGGAGCTGTTTTTT	CATSDQDRINTGELFF
TRBV7-9	many	TRBJ2-5	-	13	TGTGCCAGCCGGCCTCAGAGGAGAGAGACCCAGTACTTC	CASRPQRRETQYF
TRBV11-3	few	TRBJ2-7	TRBD2	16	TGTGCCAGCAGCCCGGGACTAGCGGGTATTTTCTACGAGCAGTACTTC	CASSPGLAGIFYEQYF
TRBV7-2	few	TRBJ2-5	TRBD2	15	TGTGCCAGCAGCTTAAATCCTAGCGGGAGGGAGACCCAGTACTTC	CASSLNPSGRETQYF
TRBV29-1	many	TRBJ2-2	-	15	TGCAGCGTTCGAATACTCTATCTGAACACCGGGGAGCTGTTTTTT	CSVRILYLNTGELFF
TRBV4-1	many	TRBJ2-7	-	15	TGCGCCAGCAGCCAAGACGGAGGGGGATCCTACGAGCAGTACTTC	CASSQDGGGSYEQYF
TRBV19	-	TRBJ2-1	-	13	TGTGCCAGTAGTATTGGGCAGTACAATGAGCAGTTCTTC	CASSIGQYNEQFF
TRBV7-9	many	TRBJ1-5	TRBD1	16	TGTGCCAGCAGCCACGGGTACAGGGGTCGCAATCAGCCCCAGCATTTT	CASSHGYRGRNQPQHF
TRBV7-6	few	TRBJ2-1	TRBD2	17	TGTGCCAGCAGCTTAGCGGGGCCTAGCGGGAGTAGGGATGAGCAGTTCTTC	CASSLAGPSGSRDEQFF
TRBV20-1	-	TRBJ2-3	-	14	TGCAGTGCTGGGCGCATGGGGTCTCGGAATACGCAGTATTTT	CSAGRMGSRNTQYF
TRBV20-1	-	TRBJ2-1	TRBD2	14	TGCAGTGCTAGAGGGACGGGAGGAGGTGGTGAGCAGTTCTTC	CSARGTGGGGEQFF
TRBV29-1	many	TRBJ2-5	-	12	TGCAGCGCTGAACCCGGTATGGGGGTGAGGTACTTC	CSAEPGMGVRYF
TRBV24-1	-	TRBJ2-1	TRBD2	16	TGTGCCACCAGTGACCTGGGACTAGCGGGAGGCAATGAGCAGTTCTTC	CATSDLGLAGGNEQFF
TRBV29-1	-	TRBJ1-5	TRBD1	12	TGCAGCGTCGAGGGGGGGGACAGGGCCCAGCATTTT	CSVEGGDRAQHF
TRBV11-1	-	TRBJ1-5	-	12	TGTGCCAGCAGCTTAGGGACAGAGCCCCAGCATTTT	CASSLGTEPQHF